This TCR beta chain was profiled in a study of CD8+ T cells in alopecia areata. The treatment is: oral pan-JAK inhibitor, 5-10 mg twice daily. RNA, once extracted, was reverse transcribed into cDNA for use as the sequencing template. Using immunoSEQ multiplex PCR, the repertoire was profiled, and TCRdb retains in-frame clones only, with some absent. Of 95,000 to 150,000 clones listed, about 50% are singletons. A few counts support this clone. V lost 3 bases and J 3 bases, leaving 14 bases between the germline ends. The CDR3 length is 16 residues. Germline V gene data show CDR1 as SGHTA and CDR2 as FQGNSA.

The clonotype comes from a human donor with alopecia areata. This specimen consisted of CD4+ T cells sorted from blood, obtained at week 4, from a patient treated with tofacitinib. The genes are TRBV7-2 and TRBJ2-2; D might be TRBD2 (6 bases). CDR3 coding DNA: TGTGCCAGCAGCTTTAGTAGCGGAATATACACCGGGGAGCTGTTTTTT. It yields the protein CASSFSSGIYTGELFF. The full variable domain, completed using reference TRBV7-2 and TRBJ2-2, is GAGVSQSPSNKVTEKGKDVELRCDPISGHTALYWYRQSLGQGLEFLIYFQGNSAPDKSGLPSDRFSAERTGGSVSTLTIQRTQQEDSAVYLCASSFSSGIYTGELFFGEGSRLTVL.